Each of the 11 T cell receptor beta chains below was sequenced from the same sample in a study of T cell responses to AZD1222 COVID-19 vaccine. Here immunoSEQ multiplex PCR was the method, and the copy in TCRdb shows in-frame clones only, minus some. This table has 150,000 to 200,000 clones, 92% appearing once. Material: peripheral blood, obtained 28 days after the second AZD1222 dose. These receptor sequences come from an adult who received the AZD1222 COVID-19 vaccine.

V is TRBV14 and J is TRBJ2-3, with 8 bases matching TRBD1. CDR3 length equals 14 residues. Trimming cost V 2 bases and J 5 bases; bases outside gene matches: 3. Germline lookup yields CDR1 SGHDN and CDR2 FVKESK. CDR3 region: CASSQRTGGDTQYF. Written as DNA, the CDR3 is TGTGCCAGCAGCCAAAGAACAGGGGGAGATACGCAGTATTTT.

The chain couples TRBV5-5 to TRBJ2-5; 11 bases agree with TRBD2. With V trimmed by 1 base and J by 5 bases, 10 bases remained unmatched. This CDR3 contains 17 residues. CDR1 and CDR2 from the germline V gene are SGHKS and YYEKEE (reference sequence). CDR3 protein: CASSLPRLAGPQETQYF. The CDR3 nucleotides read TGTGCCAGCAGCTTGCCCCGACTAGCGGGGCCTCAGGAGACCCAGTACTTC.

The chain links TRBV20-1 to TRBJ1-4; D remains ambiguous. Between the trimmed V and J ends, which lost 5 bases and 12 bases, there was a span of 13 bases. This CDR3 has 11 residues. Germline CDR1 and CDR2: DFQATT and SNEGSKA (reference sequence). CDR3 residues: CSALDAEELFF. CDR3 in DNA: TGCAGTGCTCTTGACGCGGAGGAACTGTTTTTT.

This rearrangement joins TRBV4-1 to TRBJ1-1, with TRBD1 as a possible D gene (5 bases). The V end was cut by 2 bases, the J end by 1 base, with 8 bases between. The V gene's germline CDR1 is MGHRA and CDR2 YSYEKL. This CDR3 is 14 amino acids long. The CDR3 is CASSQMTANTEAFF. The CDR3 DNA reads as TGCGCCAGCAGCCAAATGACAGCGAACACTGAAGCTTTCTTT.

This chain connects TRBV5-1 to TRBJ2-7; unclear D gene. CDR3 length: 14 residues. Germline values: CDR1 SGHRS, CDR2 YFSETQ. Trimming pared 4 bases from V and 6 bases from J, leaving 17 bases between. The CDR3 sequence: CASSPRANTIEQYF. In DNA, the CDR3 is TGCGCCAGCAGCCCCCGGGCCAACACCATCGAGCAGTACTTC.

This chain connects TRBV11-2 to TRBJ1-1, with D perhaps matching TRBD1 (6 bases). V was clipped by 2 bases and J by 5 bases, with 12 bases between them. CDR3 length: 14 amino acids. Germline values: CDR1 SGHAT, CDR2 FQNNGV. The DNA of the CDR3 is TGTGCCAGCAGCTTAAGGGGGGGCGTGACTGAAGCTTTCTTT. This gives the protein CASSLRGGVTEAFF.

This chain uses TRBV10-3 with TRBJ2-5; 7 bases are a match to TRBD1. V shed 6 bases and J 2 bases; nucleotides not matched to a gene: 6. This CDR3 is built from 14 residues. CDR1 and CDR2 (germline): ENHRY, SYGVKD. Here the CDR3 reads CAIRDGTAQETQYF. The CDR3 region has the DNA TGTGCCATCAGGGACGGGACAGCGCAAGAGACCCAGTACTTC.

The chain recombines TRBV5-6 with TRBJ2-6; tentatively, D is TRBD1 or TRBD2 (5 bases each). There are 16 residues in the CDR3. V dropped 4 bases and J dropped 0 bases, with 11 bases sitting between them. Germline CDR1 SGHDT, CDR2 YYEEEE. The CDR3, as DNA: TGTGCCAGCAGCCCTGAGGGGTCCTCTGGGGCCAACGTCCTGACTTTC. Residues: CASSPEGSSGANVLTF.

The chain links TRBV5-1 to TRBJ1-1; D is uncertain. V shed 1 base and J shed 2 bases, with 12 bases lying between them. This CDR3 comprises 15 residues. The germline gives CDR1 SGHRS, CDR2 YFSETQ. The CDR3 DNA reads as TGCGCCAGCAGCTTGCAGGCTCGTGAAAACACTGAAGCTTTCTTT. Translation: CASSLQARENTEAFF.

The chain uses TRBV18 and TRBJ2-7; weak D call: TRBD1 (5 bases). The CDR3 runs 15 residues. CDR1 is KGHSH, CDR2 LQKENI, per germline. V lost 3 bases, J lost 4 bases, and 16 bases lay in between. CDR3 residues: CASSPAEGVVYEQYF. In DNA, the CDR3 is TGTGCCAGCTCACCTGCTGAAGGGGTAGTGTACGAGCAGTACTTC. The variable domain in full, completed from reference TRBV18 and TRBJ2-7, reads NAGVMQNPRHLVRRRGQEARLRCSPMKGHSHVYWYRQLPEEGLKFMVYLQKENIIDESGMPKERFSAEFPKEGPSILRIQQVVRGDSAAYFCASSPAEGVVYEQYFGPGTRLTVT.

The CDR3 bases are TGTGCCTGGAGCGGGGGGGGTCAGCCCCAGCATTTT. This encodes CAWSGGGQPQHF. This chain uses TRBV30 with TRBJ1-5; D is possibly TRBD1 (5 bases). Trimming cost V 3 bases and J 6 bases, with 9 bases left between them. CDR3 size: 12 residues. Germline V lookup: CDR1 GTSNPN, CDR2 SVGIG (reference sequence).